These T cell receptor beta chains were read from a single sample in a study of blood T cell repertoires in COVID-19. The method was immunoSEQ multiplex PCR; TCRdb's version includes in-frame clones alone and lacks a portion of them. This table holds fewer than 450,000 clones, approximately 91% found once. What was sequenced was PBMCs or T cells enriched from blood (not recorded which). Source of these receptors: a woman aged 40 to 50 with acute COVID-19. The CDR3 runs from the conserved cysteine through the conserved F or W. A D gene is named only where the DNA matches it firmly. Clone size, where shown, is once, few, many, or a class for clones that have expanded.

v_call	j_call	clone_size	d_call	cdr3_aa	cdr3_nt
TRBV5-4	TRBJ2-7	.	TRBD2	CASSTSSGGSYEQYF	TGTGCCAGCAGCACCTCTAGCGGGGGGTCCTACGAGCAGTACTTC
TRBV9	TRBJ2-2	once	.	CASSTRSNTGELFF	TGTGCCAGCAGCACCCGGTCGAACACCGGGGAGCTGTTTTTT
TRBV28	TRBJ1-6	.	.	CASSLDRAGVLHF	TGTGCCAGCAGTTTAGATAGGGCAGGGGTTCTCCACTTT
TRBV2	TRBJ1-6	.	.	CASSEAGGGEDSPLHF	TGTGCCAGCAGTGAAGCGGGGGGGGGCGAGGATTCACCCCTCCACTTT
TRBV5-5	TRBJ1-4	.	.	CASSLGQSPANEKLFF	TGTGCCAGCAGCTTGGGACAGTCGCCGGCTAATGAAAAACTGTTTTTT
TRBV11-3	TRBJ2-1	.	TRBD2	CASSLGLVAGVDEQFF	TGTGCCAGCAGCTTAGGGCTGGTAGCGGGTGTCGATGAGCAGTTCTTC
TRBV19	TRBJ1-1	.	TRBD1	CASSILRTGPSGAFF	TGTGCCAGTAGTATATTGCGGACAGGCCCCTCAGGGGCTTTCTTT
TRBV14	TRBJ2-5	.	.	CASSQPASVRETQYF	TGTGCCAGCAGCCAACCAGCTAGCGTCCGTGAGACCCAGTACTTC
TRBV7-9	TRBJ1-2	.	.	CASSLGQVRYGYTF	TGTGCCAGCAGCTTAGGGCAGGTCCGATATGGCTACACCTTC
TRBV7-6	TRBJ2-5	.	TRBD2	CASSSHLLAGAKETQYF	TGTGCCAGCAGCTCCCACTTGCTAGCGGGGGCTAAAGAGACCCAGTACTTC
TRBV10-3	TRBJ2-3	.	TRBD2	CAIGSPHRGDTDTQYF	TGTGCCATCGGCAGCCCCCATCGGGGGGACACAGATACGCAGTATTTT
TRBV7-9	TRBJ2-5	.	.	CASSQRRGVEETQYF	TGTGCCAGCAGCCAGCGTCGGGGTGTAGAAGAGACCCAGTACTTC
TRBV6-4	TRBJ1-1	few	.	CASSDSRRRNTEAFF	TGTGCCAGCAGTGACTCGAGGCGGCGGAACACTGAAGCTTTCTTT
TRBV2	TRBJ2-2	.	.	CASSGGLTGELFF	TGTGCCAGCAGTGGCGGACTGACCGGGGAGCTGTTTTTT
TRBV18	TRBJ1-2	.	.	CASSPGGDLYGYTF	TGTGCCAGCTCTCCGGGAGGGGACCTCTATGGCTACACCTTC
TRBV2	TRBJ1-5	.	.	CASSASGGVSNQPQHF	TGTGCCAGCAGTGCATCGGGGGGCGTAAGCAATCAGCCCCAGCATTTT
TRBV13	TRBJ1-2	.	.	CASSLGASAEGYTF	TGTGCCAGCAGCTTAGGGGCTTCGGCGGAGGGCTACACCTTC